The clone carrying this T cell receptor beta chain was counted a single time. Authors' methods: Scientists estimated how many nucleated cells there were by amplifying reference gene primers. The table came from immunoSEQ multiplex PCR; TCRdb's copy has only in-frame clones and leaves some out. The V and J calls and the clone size are those of that table, but D and trimming were determined from the DNA. This table has about 150,000 clones, roughly nine tenths appearing once. Germline CDR1 is SGHRS and CDR2 is YFSETQ. After removal of 0 bases from V and 5 bases from J, the junction contained 6 bases not matched to a gene. The CDR3 covers 16 residues. These data originate in a study of blood T cell repertoires in COVID-19. Study-wide context: Both acute and convalescent COVID-19 samples were obtained from the United States, Italy and Spain. PBMCs, B-cell-depleted T cells, or T cells were the source of the cDNA or gDNA that made up the material.

This chain connects TRBV5-1 to TRBJ2-5, with 11 bases aligning to TRBD2. This sequence originates from a woman in her seventies with acute or convalescent COVID-19. The source material was peripheral blood. The CDR3 region has the DNA TGCGCCAGCAGCTTGGACGTAGCGGGGGGGGCGGAGACCCAGTACTTC. It is translated as CASSLDVAGGAETQYF.